The source of this T cell receptor beta chain is a study of beta chain features in type 1 diabetes. General study results and limits: Individuals with type 1 diabetes displayed fewer insertions and more deletions at VDJ junctions. Shortening that was moderate but significant affected the TCRB CDR3s of Type 1 diabetes patients in all four CD4+ subsets.

Reverse transcribing all isolated RNA meant expressed TCRB transcripts were sequenced. Assay: immunoSEQ multiplex PCR; the TCRdb copy retains only in-frame clones and omits some. Among under 350,000 clones listed, roughly 24% were seen once. This clone came up once. Its antigen remains unidentified. Purity of each sorted population was above 95%. Germline loops: CDR1 SGHRS, CDR2 YFSETQ. This CDR3 is 15 amino acids long. Unmatched junction bases numbered 5, after V lost 0 bases and J lost 7 bases. This receptor was taken from a woman aged 25 to 39 with type 1 diabetes. The chain has TRBV5-1 and TRBJ2-4; the match to TRBD1 covers 9 bases. Source material: naive CD4+ T cells from blood. The CDR3 coding sequence is TGCGCCAGCAGCTTGGTGGACAGGGGAGGTAACATTCAGTACTTC. Translated: CASSLVDRGGNIQYF.